This TCR beta chain derives from a study of spatial heterogeneity in lung cancer. Study results and limitations: The study found that expanded intratumoral alpha and beta TCR counts tracked tumor mutation counts. Estimated coverage of tumor T cells was about 7% for alpha and 13% for beta chains. Regional and ubiquitous nonsynonymous mutations were tracked by counts of regional and ubiquitous expanded TCRs, respectively.

Single TCR cDNA molecules each had their own unique molecular identifier. TCRdb re-called the 5' RACE reads through MiXCR, storing one row per CDR3 protein. The sample comprises about 13,000 distinct CDR3 sequences, approximately 4.8% of which are singletons, and around 25% rests with the top ten. Time point given: sample taken at primary tumor resection. The V gene end was trimmed by 5 bases and the J gene end by 5 bases; junction bases not matched to a gene: 8. The CDR3 has 15 residues. Per germline, CDR1 SGHAT and CDR2 FQNNGV. This clonotype occurred many times. Its antigen is unidentified. Sequencing was performed on lung tumor tissue, taken at surgery. J is TRBJ2-5 and V is TRBV11-2, with 10 bases aligning to TRBD1. The receptor was isolated from a male donor with early-stage non-small cell lung cancer. CDR3 sequence reads: CASSLLDRGLETQYF. The CDR3 DNA follows: TGTGCCAGCAGCCTCCTGGACAGGGGGTTGGAGACCCAGTACTTC.